Each of the 28 T cell receptor beta chains below was sequenced from the same sample in a study of blood T cell repertoires in COVID-19. Libraries were prepared by immunoSEQ multiplex PCR; TCRdb keeps only in-frame clonotypes and omits some of them. The table includes a few hundred thousand clones, 75% to 95% detected once. The sequenced sample was peripheral blood. These receptors all stem from a person under 35 with COVID-19, enrolled during active disease.

V usage is TRBV29-1 and J usage is TRBJ2-2; D is uncertain. The germline gives CDR1 SQVTM, CDR2 ANQGSEA. The ends were cut back, 2 bases at V and 5 bases at J, with 12 bases in the middle. The CDR3 is 14 residues long. Written as DNA, the CDR3 is TGCAGCGTTGAACGAGGAGTCGGGACCGGGGAGCTGTTTTTT. It yields the protein CSVERGVGTGELFF.

The chain carries TRBV10-2 and TRBJ2-7; a possible D gene is TRBD2 (6 bases). The CDR3 runs to 14 residues. Trimming removed 0 bases at V and 7 bases at J, with 13 bases between. In germline, CDR1 is WSHSY, CDR2 SAAADI. CDR3 amino acids: CASSESAWRGEQYF. The CDR3, as DNA: TGCGCCAGCAGTGAGTCAGCCTGGCGGGGAGAGCAGTACTTC.

In this sample, this clone turned up once. The J gene is TRBJ2-1, the V gene TRBV12-5; TRBD2 agrees at 8 bases. The CDR3 contains 16 residues. Looked up from germline, CDR1 is LGHNT and CDR2 is FRNRAP. The V gene end was trimmed by 3 bases and the J gene end by 4 bases; junction bases not matched to a gene: 8. The CDR3 spells CASGFIAGYEYNEQFF. Here the CDR3 DNA reads TGTGCTAGTGGTTTCATAGCGGGATATGAGTACAATGAGCAGTTCTTC.

The chain combines TRBV6-5 with TRBJ2-2, with D possibly being TRBD2 (5 bases). Germline V gene lookup returns CDR1 MNHEY and CDR2 SVGAGI. The CDR3 is 13 residues long. V gave up 7 bases and J gave up 0 bases, with 6 bases separating them. The CDR3 DNA sequence: TGTGCCAGCATAGCGCCGAACACCGGGGAGCTGTTTTTT. Encoded protein: CASIAPNTGELFF.

This chain connects TRBV28 to TRBJ2-7, with TRBD2 identical over 7 bases. The V gene end was trimmed by 3 bases and the J gene end by 6 bases; junction bases not matched to a gene: 11. Looked up from germline, CDR1 is MDHEN and CDR2 is SYDVKM. The CDR3 contains 15 residues. This CDR3 reads CASSFSAREWGEQYF. For the CDR3, the DNA is TGTGCCAGCAGTTTCTCGGCGCGGGAGTGGGGCGAGCAGTACTTC. The variable domain in full, completed from reference TRBV28 and TRBJ2-7, reads DVKVTQSSRYLVKRTGEKVFLECVQDMDHENMFWYRQDPGLGLRLIYFSYDVKMKEKGDIPEGYSVSREKKERFSLILESASTNQTSMYLCASSFSAREWGEQYFGPGTRLTVT.

The chain couples TRBV7-9 to TRBJ1-1; possibly TRBD1 for D (5 bases). This CDR3 spans 14 amino acids. Germline lookup yields CDR1 SEHNR and CDR2 FQNEAQ (reference sequence). The V end lost 1 base, the J end lost 4 bases, and 10 bases lay between the germline ends. In nucleotides, the CDR3 is TGTGCCAGCAGCTTAGTGGGGGGAAGCACTGAAGCTTTCTTT. This translates into CASSLVGGSTEAFF.

This chain connects TRBV27 to TRBJ1-4; unclear D gene. Deletions cut 6 bases from V and 6 bases from J, with 14 bases between. Looked up from germline, CDR1 is MNHEY and CDR2 is SMNVEV (reference sequence). The CDR3 loop spans 14 amino acids. The CDR3 bases are TGTGCCAGCAGCATACGGCAGGCCGATGAAAAACTGTTTTTT. It codes for CASSIRQADEKLFF.

This clone was observed a single time. The CDR3 loop reads CASSRDSPHEQYF. For the CDR3, the DNA is TGCGCCAGCTCAAGAGACAGTCCTCACGAGCAGTACTTC. The chain combines TRBV5-1 with TRBJ2-7; tentatively, D is TRBD1 (5 bases). Trimming pared 7 bases from V and 5 bases from J, leaving 16 bases between. Germline CDR1 and CDR2: SGHRS and YFSETQ. This CDR3 region has 13 residues. Variable domain in full (rest from reference TRBV5-1 and TRBJ2-7): KAGVTQTPRYLIKTRGQQVTLSCSPISGHRSVSWYQQTPGQGLQFLFEYFSETQRNKGNFPGRFSGRQFSNSRSEMNVSTLELGDSALYLCASSRDSPHEQYFGPGTRLTVT.

The gene calls are TRBV27 and TRBJ2-7; 8 bases fit TRBD2. Germline CDR1 and CDR2: MNHEY and SMNVEV (reference sequence). With V trimmed by 9 bases and J by 4 bases, 14 bases remained unmatched. The CDR3 loop spans 15 amino acids. DNA of the CDR3: TGTGCCAGTCTCTCAAGCGGGAGTTCGCGTTACGAGCAGTACTTC. It encodes CASLSSGSSRYEQYF.

The genes are TRBV24-1 and TRBJ2-7; a weak D match, TRBD1 (5 bases). Deletions cut 4 bases from V and 3 bases from J, with 6 bases between. CDR3 length equals 12 residues. Germline V lookup: CDR1 KGHDR, CDR2 SFDVKD. The CDR3 DNA sequence: TGTGCCACCAGTGACCAGGGCTACGAGCAGTACTTC. Its translation: CATSDQGYEQYF.

The CDR3 DNA is TGTGCCAGCAGCCCCGGCGGGGGTACCACGGGAAGTGAGACCCAGTACTTC. As protein: CASSPGGGTTGSETQYF. The chain carries TRBV3-1 (or the pseudogene TRBV3-2) and TRBJ2-5; 7 bases align to TRBD2. This CDR3 region has 17 residues. Germline V gives CDR1 LGHDT, CDR2 YNNKEL (reference sequence). Losses at the gene ends were 4 bases for V and 5 bases for J; bases not matched to a gene: 16.

This chain uses TRBV7-2 with TRBJ2-7, with D unresolved. V lost 6 bases to trimming and J lost 2 bases, with 14 bases between them. Germline-derived CDR1 and CDR2 are SGHTA and FQGNSA. The CDR3 consists of 14 residues. CDR3 sequence reads: CASRSTRSPYEQYF. The CDR3 coding sequence is TGTGCCAGCAGATCTACTCGTTCGCCCTACGAGCAGTACTTC.

The CDR3 DNA reads as TGTGCCAGCAATTATGACCGGACAGGGGGCCTCTACGAGCAGTACTTC. This translates into CASNYDRTGGLYEQYF. V gene TRBV6-5 combines with J gene TRBJ2-7; 11 nucleotides match TRBD1. J gave up 3 bases and V 7 bases, and 11 bases lay outside the gene matches. Germline V gene lookup returns CDR1 MNHEY and CDR2 SVGAGI. CDR3 length equals 16 residues.

As DNA, the CDR3 is TGTGCCAGCAGCCAAGATAGTTTACAGGGTCTAGAGACCCAGTACTTC. Its translation: CASSQDSLQGLETQYF. The chain combines TRBV14 with TRBJ2-5; D is perhaps TRBD1 (6 bases). Germline CDR1 and CDR2: SGHDN and FVKESK. The CDR3 length is 16 residues. Trimming took 0 bases from V and 4 from J, leaving 15 bases between them.

The V gene is TRBV4-3, the J gene TRBJ1-6; the D is unclear. Germline values: CDR1 LGHNA, CDR2 YSLEER. V lost 4 bases, J lost 8 bases, and 15 bases lay in between. This CDR3 comprises 15 residues. The CDR3 region is CASSLSAQWDSPLHF. The CDR3 DNA reads TGCGCCAGCAGCCTTAGCGCACAGTGGGATTCACCCCTCCACTTT.

The genes are TRBV5-1 and TRBJ1-4; 7 bases line up with TRBD1. The CDR3 spans 16 residues. The J segment lost 5 bases and the V segment lost 0 bases, leaving 7 bases of the junction unmatched. CDR1 is SGHRS, CDR2 YFSETQ, per germline. CDR3 DNA: TGCGCCAGCAGCTTGGAAACGACAGGGCGCAATGAAAAACTGTTTTTT. Protein: CASSLETTGRNEKLFF.

V and J are TRBV4-2 and TRBJ2-7, with a tentative D call TRBD2 (6 bases). Germline-derived CDR1 and CDR2 are LGHNA and YNFKEQ. CDR3 size: 15 residues. V lost 4 bases and J lost 1, with 14 bases in between. The CDR3 nucleotides are TGTGCCAGCAGCCCGGAGGGCGTTGGGTCCTACGAGCAGTACTTC. Amino acid sequence: CASSPEGVGSYEQYF.

This rearrangement joins TRBV5-6 to TRBJ1-6; D is undetermined. Germline CDR1 and CDR2: SGHDT and YYEEEE. Between the trimmed V and J ends, which lost 0 bases and 7 bases, there was a span of 5 bases. This CDR3 comprises 13 residues. The chain's CDR3 is CASSLGGNSPLHF. The CDR3 DNA follows: TGTGCCAGCAGCTTGGGCGGAAATTCACCCCTCCACTTT. The full variable domain, in which reference TRBV5-6 and TRBJ1-6 provide the parts outside the CDR3, is DAGVTQSPTHLIKTRGQQVTLRCSPKSGHDTVSWYQQALGQGPQFIFQYYEEEERQRGNFPDRFSGHQFPNYSSELNVNALLLGDSALYLCASSLGGNSPLHFGNGTRLTVT.

As DNA, the CDR3 is TGTGCCAGCTCGCTCGCGTCGTACTCCTACAATGAGCAGTTCTTC. Translated, it gives CASSLASYSYNEQFF. The chain combines TRBV18 with TRBJ2-1; D gene unclear. The V and J ends lost 6 bases and 0 bases respectively, with 12 bases between them. The V gene's germline CDR1 is KGHSH and CDR2 LQKENI. The CDR3 consists of 15 residues.

This clone was counted between two and nine times. The chain carries TRBV7-9 and TRBJ2-5; 9 bases fit TRBD1. Germline CDR1 is SEHNR and CDR2 is FQNEAQ (reference sequence). This CDR3 is built from 12 residues. Trimming removed 10 bases from V and 9 bases from J; junction bases left unmatched: 9. This CDR3 reads CATRQGEAPQYF. CDR3 bases: TGTGCCACCCGACAGGGGGAGGCTCCCCAGTACTTC.

The sample holds one count of this clone. The chain employs TRBV29-1 and TRBJ2-7; 11 bases align to TRBD1. The CDR3 runs to 13 residues. The germline V gene has CDR1 SQVTM and CDR2 ANQGSEA. J lost 3 bases, V lost 4 bases, and 2 bases had no gene match. CDR3 residues: CSVGDRGDYEQYF. CDR3 bases: TGCAGCGTTGGGGACAGGGGGGACTACGAGCAGTACTTC.

The chain employs TRBV27 and TRBJ1-5, with 7 bases lining up with TRBD1. The CDR3 runs to 16 residues. V dropped 2 bases and J dropped 5; count of bases not matched to a gene: 9. The V gene's germline CDR1 is MNHEY and CDR2 SMNVEV (reference sequence). The CDR3 region has the DNA TGTGCCAGCAGTTTAGGGGGGTGGGACAGCTATCAGCCCCAGCATTTT. Translating gives CASSLGGWDSYQPQHF.

The chain recombines TRBV6-5 with TRBJ1-1; D gene ambiguous. Germline V lookup: CDR1 MNHEY, CDR2 SVGAGI. The CDR3 has 13 residues. With 7 bases removed from V and 0 bases from J, the gap between germline ends came to 9 bases. The CDR3, as DNA: TGTGCCAGCATCTCGGGGTTGAACACTGAAGCTTTCTTT. This translates into CASISGLNTEAFF.

The rearrangement links TRBV7-9 to TRBJ2-7; a possible D gene is TRBD2 (5 bases). The CDR3 runs to 13 residues. V gave up 6 bases and J gave up 7 bases, with 16 bases separating them. The V gene's germline CDR1 is SEHNR and CDR2 FQNEAQ (reference sequence). CDR3 nucleotide sequence: TGTGCCAGCAGAACACTAGTTTCTGGGGAGCAGTACTTC. This sequence encodes CASRTLVSGEQYF.

The gene calls are TRBV13 and TRBJ2-7; D remains unclear. The CDR3 length is 12 residues. Deletions cut 3 bases from V and 4 bases from J, with 7 bases between. The germline V gene encodes CDR1 PRHDT and CDR2 FYEKMQ (reference sequence). DNA of the CDR3: TGTGCCAGCAGCTTTCGCAGTTACGAGCAGTACTTC. It translates to CASSFRSYEQYF.

The chain uses TRBV27 and TRBJ1-6; 8 bases agree with TRBD1. The V segment lost 5 bases and the J segment 8 bases; nucleotides outside the gene matches: 8. The CDR3 extends over 15 amino acids. Germline V lookup: CDR1 MNHEY, CDR2 SMNVEV (reference sequence). CDR3 coding DNA: TGTGCCAGCAGTCTCGGACAGGGATCATATTCACCCCTCCACTTT. It encodes CASSLGQGSYSPLHF.

Only a few counts were recorded for this clone. The rearrangement links TRBV7-9 to TRBJ2-2, with TRBD2 matching 11 bases. J lost 5 bases, V lost 8 bases, and 4 bases had no gene match. Germline V CDR1 and CDR2: SEHNR, FQNEAQ (reference sequence). The CDR3 has 14 amino acids. The CDR3 DNA sequence: TGTGCCAGCTCGACTAGCGGGATGACCGGGGAGCTGTTTTTT. Translating it yields CASSTSGMTGELFF.

This chain links TRBV6-5 with TRBJ1-4; D is uncertain. Trimming pared 5 bases from V and 8 bases from J, leaving 12 bases between. There are 13 residues in the CDR3. Per the germline V gene, CDR1 is MNHEY and CDR2 is SVGAGI. The CDR3 sequence is CASSPPPGEKLFF. In DNA, the CDR3 is TGTGCCAGCAGTCCGCCTCCGGGGGAAAAACTGTTTTTT.